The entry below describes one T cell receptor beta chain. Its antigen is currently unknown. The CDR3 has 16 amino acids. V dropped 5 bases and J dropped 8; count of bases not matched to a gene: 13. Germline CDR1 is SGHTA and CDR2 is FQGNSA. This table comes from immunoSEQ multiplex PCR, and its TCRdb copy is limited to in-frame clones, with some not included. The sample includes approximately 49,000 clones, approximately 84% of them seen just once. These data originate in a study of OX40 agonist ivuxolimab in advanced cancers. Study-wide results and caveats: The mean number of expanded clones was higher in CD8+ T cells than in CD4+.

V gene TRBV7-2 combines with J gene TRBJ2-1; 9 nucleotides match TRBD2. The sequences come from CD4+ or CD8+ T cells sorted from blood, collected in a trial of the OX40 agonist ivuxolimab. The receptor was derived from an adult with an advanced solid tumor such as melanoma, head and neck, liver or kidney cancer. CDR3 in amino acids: CASSPMVRGGADEQFF. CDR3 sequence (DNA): TGTGCCAGCAGCCCCATGGTCCGCGGGGGGGCGGATGAGCAGTTCTTC.